This TCR beta chain was captured by sequencing in a study of T cell responses to AZD1222 COVID-19 vaccine. Findings and limits, study-wide: Mostly white British, mostly female donors; authors suggested clonal diversity may be underestimated. Scientists sampled the repertoires only once the peak T cell response had passed. Nearly half of the spike-specific TCRs reportedly recognize variant regions that carry no mutations.

Trimming cost V 8 bases and J 8 bases, with 22 bases left between them. CDR1 is MNHEY and CDR2 is SMNVEV in the germline V gene (reference sequence). There are 15 residues in the CDR3. TCRdb's copy holds only in-frame clones and misses some; the assay was immunoSEQ multiplex PCR. Here the sample spans some 120,000 clones, about nine tenths being singletons. Points on this clone: The antigen is not known.

This chain joins TRBV27 and TRBJ2-1, with D possibly being TRBD1 or TRBD2 (6 bases each). The receptor was derived from an adult in good health. Sequenced material: peripheral blood, taken on day 0 of AZD1222 vaccination. The CDR3 bases are TGTGCCAGCCAACGGGGGCCTGTCCCTGGGTATGAGCAGTTCTTC. This sequence encodes CASQRGPVPGYEQFF.